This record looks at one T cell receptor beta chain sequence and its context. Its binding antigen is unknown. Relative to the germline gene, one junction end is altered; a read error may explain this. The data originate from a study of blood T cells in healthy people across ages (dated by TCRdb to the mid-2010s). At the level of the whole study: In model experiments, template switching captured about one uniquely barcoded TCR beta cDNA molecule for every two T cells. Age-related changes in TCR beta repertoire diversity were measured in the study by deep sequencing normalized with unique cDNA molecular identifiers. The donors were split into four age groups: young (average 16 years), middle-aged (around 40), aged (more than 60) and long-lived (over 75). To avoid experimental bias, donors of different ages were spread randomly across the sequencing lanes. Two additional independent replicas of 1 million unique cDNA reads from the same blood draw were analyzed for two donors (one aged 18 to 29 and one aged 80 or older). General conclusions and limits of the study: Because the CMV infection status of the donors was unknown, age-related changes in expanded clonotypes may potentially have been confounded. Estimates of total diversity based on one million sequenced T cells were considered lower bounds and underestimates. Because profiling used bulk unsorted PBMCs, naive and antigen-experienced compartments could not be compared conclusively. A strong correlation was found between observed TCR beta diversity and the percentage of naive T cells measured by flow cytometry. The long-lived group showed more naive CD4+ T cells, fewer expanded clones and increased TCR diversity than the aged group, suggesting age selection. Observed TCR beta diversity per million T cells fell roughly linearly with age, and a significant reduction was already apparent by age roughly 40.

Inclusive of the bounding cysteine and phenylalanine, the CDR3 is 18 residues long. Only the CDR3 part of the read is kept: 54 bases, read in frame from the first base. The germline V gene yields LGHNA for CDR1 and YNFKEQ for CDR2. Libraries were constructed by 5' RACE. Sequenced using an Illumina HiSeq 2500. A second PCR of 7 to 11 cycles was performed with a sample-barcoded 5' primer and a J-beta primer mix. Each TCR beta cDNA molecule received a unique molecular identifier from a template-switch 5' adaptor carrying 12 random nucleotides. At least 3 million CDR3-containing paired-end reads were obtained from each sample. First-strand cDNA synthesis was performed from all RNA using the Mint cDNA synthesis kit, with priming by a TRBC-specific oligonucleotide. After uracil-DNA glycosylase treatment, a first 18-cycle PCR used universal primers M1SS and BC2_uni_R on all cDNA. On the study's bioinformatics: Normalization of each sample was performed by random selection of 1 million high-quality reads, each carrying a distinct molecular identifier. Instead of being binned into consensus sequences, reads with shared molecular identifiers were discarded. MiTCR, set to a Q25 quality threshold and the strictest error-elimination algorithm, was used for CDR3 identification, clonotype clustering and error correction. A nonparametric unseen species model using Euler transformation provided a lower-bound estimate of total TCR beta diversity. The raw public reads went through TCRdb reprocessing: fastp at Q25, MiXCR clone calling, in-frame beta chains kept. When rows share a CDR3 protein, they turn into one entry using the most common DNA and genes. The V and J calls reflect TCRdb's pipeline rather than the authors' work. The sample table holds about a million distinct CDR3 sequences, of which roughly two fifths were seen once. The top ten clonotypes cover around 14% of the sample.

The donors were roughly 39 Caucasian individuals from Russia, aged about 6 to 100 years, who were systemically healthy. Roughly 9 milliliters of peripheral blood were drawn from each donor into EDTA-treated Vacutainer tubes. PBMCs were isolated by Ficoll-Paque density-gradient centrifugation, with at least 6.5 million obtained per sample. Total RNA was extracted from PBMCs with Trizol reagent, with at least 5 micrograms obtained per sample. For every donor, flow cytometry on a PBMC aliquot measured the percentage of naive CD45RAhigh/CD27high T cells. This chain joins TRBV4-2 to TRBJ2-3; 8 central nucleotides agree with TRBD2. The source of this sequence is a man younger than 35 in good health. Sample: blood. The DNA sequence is TGTGCCAGCAGGCAAGCCGATCAGGGCGGGGGGTTCACAGATACGCAGTATTTT. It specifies CASRQADQGGGFTDTQYF.